The following is a T cell receptor (beta chain) sequence with its context. Its antigen is undetermined. Using immunoSEQ multiplex PCR, the repertoire was profiled, and TCRdb retains in-frame clones only, with some absent. The data show tens of thousands of clones, roughly 90% seen once. These data are taken from a study of T cell responses to AZD1222 COVID-19 vaccine. Turning to the study itself: Investigators merged groups given second doses at roughly 4 or roughly 12 weeks.

Study-wide results and caveats: The donor cohort was predominantly white British with a female majority, and clonal diversity may have been underestimated. Nearly half of unique spike-specific TCRs reportedly avoided B.1.351 and B.1.1.7 mutated regions.

The germline V and J ends were trimmed by 5 bases and 0 bases, with 5 bases remaining between them. The CDR3 sequence is 13 residues long. Germline V gene sequence: CDR1 MNHEY, CDR2 SMNVEV (reference sequence). The receptor was derived from an adult in good health. This specimen consisted of peripheral blood, obtained on day 0 of AZD1222 vaccination. V gene TRBV27 combines with J gene TRBJ1-5, with TRBD1 as a possible D gene (5 bases). The CDR3 DNA reads TGTGCCAGCAGTGGGACTAGCAATCAGCCCCAGCATTTT. Translating gives CASSGTSNQPQHF.